The clone carrying this T cell receptor (beta chain) was observed a single time. This sample was taken from a study of T cell changes during pregnancy in multiple sclerosis. The CDR3 runs to 16 residues. The germline V and J ends were trimmed by 6 bases and 5 bases, with 22 bases remaining between them. CDR1 and CDR2 from the germline V gene are LNHDA and SQIVND (reference sequence). The method was immunoSEQ multiplex PCR; TCRdb's version includes in-frame clones alone and lacks a portion of them. The table lists under 130,000 clones, 80% to 95% of them singletons, with approximately 3.5% in the top ten.

The sequence derives from a female donor with multiple sclerosis, enrolled in a pregnancy study. Sequenced here: peripheral blood, sampled after pregnancy. The chain employs TRBV19 and TRBJ2-5; the D gene is possibly TRBD1 (6 bases). In DNA, the CDR3 is TGTGCCAGTAGGAGGGGGATCGCAGGGCCTTCGGAGACCCAGTACTTC. As protein: CASRRGIAGPSETQYF.